This TCR beta chain was captured by sequencing in a study of T cells in Graves' hyperthyroidism and ophthalmopathy. Across the whole study: The initial diagnosis was the point when peripheral blood was collected, ahead of any treatment. Study conclusions and caveats: Blood also contained most expanded thyroid clonotypes above 0.001.

From RNA transcripts, TCR beta CDR3 regions were amplified. HTBI primers were employed in a first-round RT-PCR of the TCR CDR3. TCRdb re-called the multiplex PCR reads with MiXCR, one entry per CDR3 protein. The profile shows under 450,000 distinct CDR3 sequences, approximately 13% of them singletons. The V gene's germline CDR1 is SNHLY and CDR2 FYNNEI. The CDR3 has 12 amino acids. V was shortened by 7 bases and J by 8 bases, with 12 bases between the two germline ends. This clonotype has at least ten counts. What it binds is unknown. The patients, who ranged from 18 to 65 in age, presented with newly diagnosed hyperthyroidism lasting under 2 months. Extraction of PBMCs used approximately 10 ml of fresh peripheral blood.

Sequenced sample: blood. The chain couples TRBV2 to TRBJ2-1; D is ambiguous. The source is a man aged 25 to 40 with Graves' hyperthyroidism that later progressed to Graves' ophthalmopathy. The CDR3 here is CASTPLVDEQFF. The CDR3 nucleotides are TGTGCCAGCACGCCCCTTGTCGATGAGCAGTTCTTC.